The 2 T cell receptor beta chains reported below all come from one sample, sequenced in a study of immune evolution from preneoplasia to lung adenocarcinoma. Sequenced by immunoSEQ multiplex PCR; TCRdb stores in-frame clones only, minus some. The table records 14,000 to 15,000 clones, 81% of them present only once. Sequences were obtained from FFPE minimally invasive lung adenocarcinoma tissue. The receptor set was obtained from a person between 60 and 80 years old with lung adenocarcinoma.

This chain joins TRBV7-3 and TRBJ2-2, with 7 positions matching TRBD1. Germline V CDR1 and CDR2: SGHTA, FQGTGA. With 3 bases clipped from V and 5 bases from J, the junction kept 6 bases outside the gene matches. The CDR3 is 15 amino acids. CDR3 coding DNA: TGTGCCAGCAGCTTTAAAGGGGGCGGGACCGGGGAGCTGTTTTTT. It encodes CASSFKGGGTGELFF.

The genes are TRBV19 and TRBJ2-7; 10 bases match TRBD2. This CDR3 has 13 amino acids. Per germline, CDR1 LNHDA and CDR2 SQIVND (reference sequence). The V gene end was trimmed by 4 bases and the J gene end by 3 bases; junction bases not matched to a gene: 0. CDR3 residues: CASSTSGSYEQYF. The DNA for the CDR3 is TGTGCCAGTAGTACTAGCGGGAGCTACGAGCAGTACTTC.